This TCR beta chain was documented in a study of CD8 T cells in Susac syndrome. About 0.45 to 1 ug RNA was reverse transcribed with random hexamers. TCRdb re-called the immunoSEQ multiplex PCR reads through MiXCR, storing one row per CDR3 protein. The sample carries 120,000 or so distinct CDR3 sequences, 90% to 95% recorded once. Sequenced input: CD8+ T cells from PBMCs. This TCR derives from a human donor with Susac syndrome.

DNA for the CDR3: TGCAGTGCTAGTGGGGACAGCATTAGTTATGGCTACACCTTC. Protein sequence: CSASGDSISYGYTF. V and J are TRBV20-1 and TRBJ1-2, with 7 bases aligning to TRBD1. This CDR3 is 14 amino acids long. Unmatched junction bases numbered 9, after V lost 3 bases and J lost 5 bases. Germline CDR1 DFQATT, CDR2 SNEGSKA (reference sequence).